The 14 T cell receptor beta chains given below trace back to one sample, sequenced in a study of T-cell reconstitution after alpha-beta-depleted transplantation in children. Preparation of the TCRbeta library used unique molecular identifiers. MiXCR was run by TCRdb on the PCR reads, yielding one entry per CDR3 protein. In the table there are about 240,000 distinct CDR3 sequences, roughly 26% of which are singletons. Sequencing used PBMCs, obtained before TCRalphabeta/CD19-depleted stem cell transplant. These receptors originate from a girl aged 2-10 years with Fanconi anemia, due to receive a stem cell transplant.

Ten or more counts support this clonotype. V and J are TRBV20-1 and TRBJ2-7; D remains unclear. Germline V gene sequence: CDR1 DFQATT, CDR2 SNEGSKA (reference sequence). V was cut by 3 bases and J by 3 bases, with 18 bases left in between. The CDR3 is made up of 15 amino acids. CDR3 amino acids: CSASPLGRSSYEQYF. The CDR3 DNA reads TGCAGTGCTAGTCCCTTGGGCAGGTCGAGCTACGAGCAGTACTTC.

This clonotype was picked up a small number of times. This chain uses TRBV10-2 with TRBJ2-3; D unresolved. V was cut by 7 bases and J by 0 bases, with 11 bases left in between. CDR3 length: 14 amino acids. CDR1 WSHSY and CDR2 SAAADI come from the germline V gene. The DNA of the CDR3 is TGCGCCAGCAAAGAAGAGGAAAGCACAGATACGCAGTATTTT. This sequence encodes CASKEEESTDTQYF.

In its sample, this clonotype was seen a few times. The CDR3 is CASSEGQGADTQYF. The CDR3 DNA reads TGTGCCAGCAGCGAGGGGCAGGGGGCGGATACGCAGTATTTT. J is TRBJ2-3 and V is TRBV7-3, with TRBD1 identical over 8 bases. CDR1 SGHTA and CDR2 FQGTGA come from the germline V gene. The CDR3 covers 14 residues. Germline trimming cut 5 bases from V and 6 bases from J; bases unmatched to any gene: 7.

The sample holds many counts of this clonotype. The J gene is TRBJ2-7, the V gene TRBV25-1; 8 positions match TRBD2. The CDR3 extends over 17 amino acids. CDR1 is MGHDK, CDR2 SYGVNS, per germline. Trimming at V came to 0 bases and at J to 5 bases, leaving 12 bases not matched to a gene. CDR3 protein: CASSEYIVETSDDEQYF. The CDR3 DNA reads TGTGCCAGCAGTGAATATATCGTCGAGACTAGCGACGACGAGCAGTACTTC.

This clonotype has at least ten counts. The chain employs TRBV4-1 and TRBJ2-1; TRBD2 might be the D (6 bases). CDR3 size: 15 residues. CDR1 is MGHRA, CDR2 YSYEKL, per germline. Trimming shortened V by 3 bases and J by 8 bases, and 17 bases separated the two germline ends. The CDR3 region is CASSHQQLGTHEQFF. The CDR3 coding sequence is TGCGCCAGCAGCCATCAGCAACTAGGGACTCATGAGCAGTTCTTC.

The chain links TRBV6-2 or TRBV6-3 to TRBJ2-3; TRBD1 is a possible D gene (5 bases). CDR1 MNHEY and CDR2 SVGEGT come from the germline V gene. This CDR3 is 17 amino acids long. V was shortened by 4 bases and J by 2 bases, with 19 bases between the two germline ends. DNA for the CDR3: TGTGCCAGCAGTTCACGCTTGCAGGGCAAGGTCACAGATACGCAGTATTTT. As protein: CASSSRLQGKVTDTQYF.

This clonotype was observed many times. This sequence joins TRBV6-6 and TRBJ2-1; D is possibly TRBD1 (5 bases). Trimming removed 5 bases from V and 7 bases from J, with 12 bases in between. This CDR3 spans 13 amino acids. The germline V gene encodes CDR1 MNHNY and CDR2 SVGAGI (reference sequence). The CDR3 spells CASSPPQVNEQFF. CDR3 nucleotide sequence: TGTGCCAGCAGTCCCCCACAGGTGAATGAGCAGTTCTTC.

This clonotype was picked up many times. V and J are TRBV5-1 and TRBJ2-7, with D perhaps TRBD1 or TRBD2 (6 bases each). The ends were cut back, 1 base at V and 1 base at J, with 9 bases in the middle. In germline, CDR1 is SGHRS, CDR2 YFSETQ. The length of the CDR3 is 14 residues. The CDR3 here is CASSLRRGSYEQYF. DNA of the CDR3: TGCGCCAGCAGCTTGAGGAGGGGGTCCTACGAGCAGTACTTC.

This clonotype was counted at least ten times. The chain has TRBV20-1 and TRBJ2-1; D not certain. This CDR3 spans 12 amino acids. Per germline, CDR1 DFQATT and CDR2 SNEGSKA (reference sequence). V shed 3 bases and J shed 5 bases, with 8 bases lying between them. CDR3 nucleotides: TGCAGTGCTAGCGGTCGGCACAATGAGCAGTTCTTC. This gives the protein CSASGRHNEQFF.

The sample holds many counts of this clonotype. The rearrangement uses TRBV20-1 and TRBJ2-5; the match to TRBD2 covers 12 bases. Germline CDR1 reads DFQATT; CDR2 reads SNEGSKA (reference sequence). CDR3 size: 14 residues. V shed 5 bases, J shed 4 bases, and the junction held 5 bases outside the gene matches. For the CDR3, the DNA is TGCAGTGCTTACAGGACTAGCGGGACAGAGACCCAGTACTTC. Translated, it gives CSAYRTSGTETQYF.

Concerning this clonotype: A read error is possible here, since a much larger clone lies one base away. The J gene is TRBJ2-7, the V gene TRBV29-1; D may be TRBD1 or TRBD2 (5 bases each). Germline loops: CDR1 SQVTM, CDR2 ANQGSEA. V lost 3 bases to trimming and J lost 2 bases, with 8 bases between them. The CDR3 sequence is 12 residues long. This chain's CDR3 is CSVDVGAYEQYF. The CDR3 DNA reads TGCAGCGTTGATGTGGGGGCCTACGAGCAGTACTTC.

CDR3 nucleotides: TGTGCCAGCACCAGAGGAGCGGGAGGAAGGATAGGAACCGGGGAGCTGTTTTTT. Its translation: CASTRGAGGRIGTGELFF. The rearrangement joins TRBV12-3 or TRBV12-4 to TRBJ2-2, with 9 bases lining up with TRBD2. The CDR3 extends over 18 amino acids. V lost 7 bases, J lost 5 bases, and 17 bases stayed unmatched.

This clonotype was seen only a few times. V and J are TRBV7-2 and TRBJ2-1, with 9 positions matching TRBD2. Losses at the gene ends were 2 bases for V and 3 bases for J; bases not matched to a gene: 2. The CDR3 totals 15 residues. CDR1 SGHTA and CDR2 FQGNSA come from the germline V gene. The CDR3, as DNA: TGTGCCAGCAGCTTAAGCGGGGGGTTCTACAATGAGCAGTTCTTC. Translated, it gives CASSLSGGFYNEQFF.

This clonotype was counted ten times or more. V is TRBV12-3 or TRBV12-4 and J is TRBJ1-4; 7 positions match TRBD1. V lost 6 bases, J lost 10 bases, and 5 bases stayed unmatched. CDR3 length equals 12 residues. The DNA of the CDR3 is TGTGCCAGCAGGCGGACAGGCCGAAAACTGTTTTTT. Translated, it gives CASRRTGRKLFF.